This TCR beta chain was retrieved from a study of blood T cell repertoires in COVID-19. With V trimmed by 6 bases and J by 0 bases, 11 bases remained unmatched. Germline CDR1 is SGHTA and CDR2 is FQGNSA. This CDR3 spans 17 amino acids. In the study's own analysis: Amplification of reference gene primers was used by the study to estimate nucleated cell counts. Repertoires were generated with immunoSEQ multiplex PCR, while TCRdb's copy carries only in-frame clones and drops some. That table supplies the V and J calls and clone size; D and trimming were determined from the DNA. The top ten clones hold 3.5% to 4% of a sample with roughly 260,000 clones, about 80% of them seen once.

The V call is TRBV7-2, the J call TRBJ2-7; TRBD2 matches 10 bases. This TCR derives from a woman between 40 and 50 years old who had been exposed to COVID-19. The sample comprised PBMCs or T cells enriched from blood (not recorded which). This CDR3 is CASRGGSGGPSSYEQYF. CDR3 coding DNA: TGTGCCAGCAGGGGAGGTAGCGGGGGGCCAAGCTCCTACGAGCAGTACTTC.